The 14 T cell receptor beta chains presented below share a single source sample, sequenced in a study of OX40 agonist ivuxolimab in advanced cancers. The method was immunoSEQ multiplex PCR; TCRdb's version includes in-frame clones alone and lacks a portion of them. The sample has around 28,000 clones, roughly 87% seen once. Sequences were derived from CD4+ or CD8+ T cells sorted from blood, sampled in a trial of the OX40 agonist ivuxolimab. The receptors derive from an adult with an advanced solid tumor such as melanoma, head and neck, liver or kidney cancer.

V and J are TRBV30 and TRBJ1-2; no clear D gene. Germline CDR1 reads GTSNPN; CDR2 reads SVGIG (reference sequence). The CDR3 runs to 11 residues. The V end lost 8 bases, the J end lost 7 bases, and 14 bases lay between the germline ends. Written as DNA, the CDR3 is TGTGCCCAGGAGGGCCAGTTTGGCTACACCTTC. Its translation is CAQEGQFGYTF.

CDR3 residues: CASSSHVPAYNEQFF. The CDR3 DNA follows: TGTGCCAGTAGCTCACATGTGCCGGCCTACAATGAGCAGTTCTTC. The J gene is TRBJ2-1, the V gene TRBV19; the D is unclear. Germline loops: CDR1 LNHDA, CDR2 SQIVND (reference sequence). Trimming shortened V by 6 bases and J by 2 bases, and 14 bases separated the two germline ends. This CDR3 contains 15 residues.

Written as DNA, the CDR3 is TGCGCCAGCAGCCAAGGGTCTGGGGTCCAAGAGACCCAGTACTTC. Protein: CASSQGSGVQETQYF. The chain links TRBV4-1 to TRBJ2-5; D gene uncertain. The CDR3 loop spans 15 amino acids. V lost 1 base to trimming and J lost 1 base, with 10 bases between them. CDR1 is MGHRA, CDR2 YSYEKL, per germline.

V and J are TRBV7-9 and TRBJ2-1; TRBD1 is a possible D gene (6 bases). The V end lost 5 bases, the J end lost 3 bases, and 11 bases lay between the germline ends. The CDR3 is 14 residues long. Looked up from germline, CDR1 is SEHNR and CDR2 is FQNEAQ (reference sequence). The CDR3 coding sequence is TGTGCCAGCAGCCTTATGACAGGCTACAATGAGCAGTTCTTC. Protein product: CASSLMTGYNEQFF.

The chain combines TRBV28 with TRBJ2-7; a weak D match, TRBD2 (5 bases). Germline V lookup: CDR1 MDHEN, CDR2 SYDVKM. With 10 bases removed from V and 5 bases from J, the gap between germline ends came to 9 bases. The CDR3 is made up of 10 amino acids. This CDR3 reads CAIGGDEQYF. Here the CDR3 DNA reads TGTGCCATCGGAGGCGACGAGCAGTACTTC.

The DNA of the CDR3 is TGTGCCACCACAGGGAGCTCCTACAATGAGCAGTTCTTC. Amino acid sequence: CATTGSSYNEQFF. The chain links TRBV15 to TRBJ2-1; either TRBD1 or TRBD2 may supply D (5 bases each). Looked up from germline, CDR1 is LNHNV and CDR2 is YYDKDF (reference sequence). Deletions cut 7 bases from V and 0 bases from J, with 7 bases between. The CDR3 loop spans 13 amino acids.

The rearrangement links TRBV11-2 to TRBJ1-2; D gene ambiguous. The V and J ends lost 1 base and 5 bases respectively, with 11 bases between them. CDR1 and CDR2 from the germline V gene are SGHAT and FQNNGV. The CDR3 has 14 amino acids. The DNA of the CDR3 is TGTGCCAGCAGCTTAGCAGGCAGTACATATGGCTACACCTTC. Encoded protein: CASSLAGSTYGYTF.

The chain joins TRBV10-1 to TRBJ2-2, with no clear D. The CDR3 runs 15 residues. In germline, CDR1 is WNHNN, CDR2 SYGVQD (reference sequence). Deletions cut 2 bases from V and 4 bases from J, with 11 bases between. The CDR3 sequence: CASSEPAGRTGELFF. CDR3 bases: TGCGCCAGCAGTGAGCCAGCAGGACGCACCGGGGAGCTGTTTTTT.

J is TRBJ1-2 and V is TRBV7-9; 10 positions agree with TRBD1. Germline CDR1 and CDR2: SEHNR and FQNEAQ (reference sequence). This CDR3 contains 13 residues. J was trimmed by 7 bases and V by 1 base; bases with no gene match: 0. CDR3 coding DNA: TGTGCCAGCAGCTTAGGGACAGGGGGTGGCTACACCTTC. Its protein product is CASSLGTGGGYTF.

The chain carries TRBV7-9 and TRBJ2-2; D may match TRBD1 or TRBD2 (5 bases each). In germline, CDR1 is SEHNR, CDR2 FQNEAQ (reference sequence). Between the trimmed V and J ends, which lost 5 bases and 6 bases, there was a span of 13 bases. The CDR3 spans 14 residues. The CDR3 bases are TGTGCCAGCAGCCAAGGGGCCGGGGCCGGGGAGCTGTTTTTT. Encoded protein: CASSQGAGAGELFF.

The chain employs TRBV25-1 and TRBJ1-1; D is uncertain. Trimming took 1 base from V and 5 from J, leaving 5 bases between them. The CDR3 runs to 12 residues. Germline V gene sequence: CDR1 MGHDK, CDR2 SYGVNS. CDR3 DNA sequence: TGTGCCAGCAGTGAATCGTGGACTGAAGCTTTCTTT. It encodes CASSESWTEAFF.

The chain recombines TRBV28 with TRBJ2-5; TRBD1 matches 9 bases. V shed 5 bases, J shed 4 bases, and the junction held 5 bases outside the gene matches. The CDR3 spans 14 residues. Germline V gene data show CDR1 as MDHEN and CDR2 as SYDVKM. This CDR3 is CASSLDRGGETQYF. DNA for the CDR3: TGTGCCAGCAGTCTTGACAGGGGGGGAGAGACCCAGTACTTC.

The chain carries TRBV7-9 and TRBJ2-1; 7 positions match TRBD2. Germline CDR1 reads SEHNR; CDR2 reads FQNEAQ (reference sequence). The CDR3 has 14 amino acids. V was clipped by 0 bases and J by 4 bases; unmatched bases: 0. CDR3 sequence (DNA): TGTGCCAGCAGCTTAGCGGGAGGGTACAATGAGCAGTTCTTC. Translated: CASSLAGGYNEQFF.

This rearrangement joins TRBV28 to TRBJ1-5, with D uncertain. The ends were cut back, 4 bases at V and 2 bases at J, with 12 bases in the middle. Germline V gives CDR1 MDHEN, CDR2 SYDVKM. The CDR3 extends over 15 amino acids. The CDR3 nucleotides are TGTGCCAGCAGTTCTAAGAGGGTCCGCAATCAGCCCCAGCATTTT. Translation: CASSSKRVRNQPQHF.